The entry that follows covers one TCR beta chain sequence. Generated by immunoSEQ multiplex PCR, the TCRdb table keeps only in-frame clones and is missing some. Of over 70,000 clones listed, around nine tenths are singletons. This sample is part of a study of technical replicates of blood from a handful of donors. Germline CDR1 is LNHDA and CDR2 is SQIVND (reference sequence). The CDR3 extends over 14 amino acids. Trimming cost V 1 base and J 5 bases, with 11 bases left between them. This sequence was found in a human donor in good health. This sequence joins TRBV19 and TRBJ1-1; weak D call: TRBD1 (5 bases). The sequencing input was T cells isolated from PBMCs. CDR3 in amino acids: CASSIGGGGTEAFF. The CDR3 coding sequence is TGTGCCAGTAGTATAGGCGGGGGAGGGACTGAAGCTTTCTTT.